The 27 T cell receptor beta chains below were found in one sample sequenced in a study of blood T cell repertoires in COVID-19. The data were produced by immunoSEQ multiplex PCR, yet TCRdb's version contains in-frame clones alone and is incomplete. This table has over 250,000 clones, around nine tenths appearing once. Sequenced input: peripheral blood. These receptors originate from a man between 45 and 60 years old with acute or convalescent COVID-19.

The chain has TRBV10-3 and TRBJ1-5, with 9 bases aligning to TRBD1. The CDR3 spans 15 residues. Germline V CDR1 and CDR2: ENHRY, SYGVKD. The trim removed 6 bases at V and 2 bases at J, leaving 5 bases unmatched. The CDR3 bases are TGTGCCATCAGCCCGGGACAGGGAGGCAATCAGCCCCAGCATTTT. Protein product: CAISPGQGGNQPQHF.

The rearrangement links TRBV19 to TRBJ2-7, with D maybe TRBD1 (5 bases). Trimming took 8 bases from V and 3 from J, leaving 14 bases between them. Germline-derived CDR1 and CDR2 are LNHDA and SQIVND (reference sequence). This CDR3 region has 13 residues. The CDR3: CASAYLQGYEQYF. The CDR3 coding sequence is TGTGCCAGTGCTTATCTTCAGGGCTACGAGCAGTACTTC.

The chain is built from TRBV20-1 and TRBJ2-7; D call uncertain. Germline V gene lookup returns CDR1 DFQATT and CDR2 SNEGSKA (reference sequence). The V gene lost 3 bases and the J gene lost 1 base, with 10 bases spanning the gap. The CDR3 sequence is 13 residues long. The CDR3 spells CSASNGRSYEQYF. In DNA form, the CDR3 reads TGCAGTGCTAGTAATGGCCGTTCCTACGAGCAGTACTTC.

This sequence joins TRBV10-2 and TRBJ2-7, with a possible D match to TRBD1 (8 bases). From germline, CDR1 is WSHSY and CDR2 SAAADI. V dropped 4 bases and J dropped 2 bases, with 15 bases sitting between them. This CDR3 comprises 15 residues. The CDR3 loop is CASSAAGQVAYEQYF. The CDR3 nucleotides are TGCGCCAGCAGTGCAGCGGGACAGGTTGCCTACGAGCAGTACTTC.

The chain uses TRBV6-1 and TRBJ1-5, with 7 nucleotides matching TRBD1. Germline CDR1 is MNHNS and CDR2 is SASEGT. With 2 bases clipped from V and 6 bases from J, the junction kept 4 bases outside the gene matches. The CDR3 sequence is 14 residues long. CDR3 sequence: CASSETTGFQPQHF. The CDR3 DNA reads TGTGCCAGCAGTGAAACGACAGGGTTTCAGCCCCAGCATTTT.

The V call is TRBV7-2, the J call TRBJ1-5; no definite D call. This CDR3 is 17 amino acids long. The germline V gene encodes CDR1 SGHTA and CDR2 FQGNSA. V lost 2 bases, J lost 1 base, and 15 bases lay in between. CDR3 in amino acids: CASSLLGGLQSNQPQHF. The DNA for the CDR3 is TGTGCCAGCAGCTTACTAGGCGGGCTCCAAAGCAATCAGCCCCAGCATTTT.

This chain uses TRBV2 with TRBJ2-1, with 10 bases aligning to TRBD1. The CDR3 runs to 13 residues. Germline V gives CDR1 SNHLY, CDR2 FYNNEI. Trimming at V came to 4 bases and at J to 12 bases, leaving 6 bases not matched to a gene. CDR3 sequence: CASSGGQGIGQFF. DNA for the CDR3: TGTGCCAGCAGTGGGGGACAGGGGATCGGGCAGTTCTTC.

V usage is TRBV29-1 and J usage is TRBJ1-1; D unresolved. V was pared by 7 bases and J by 4 bases, with 13 bases between. CDR1 SQVTM and CDR2 ANQGSEA come from the germline V gene. This CDR3 has 12 amino acids. As DNA, the CDR3 is TGCAGCGCTGAGCGGGGAGGCACTGAAGCTTTCTTT. The encoded protein is CSAERGGTEAFF.

This rearrangement joins TRBV7-2 to TRBJ2-3, with D perhaps matching TRBD2 (5 bases). CDR1 and CDR2 from the germline V gene are SGHTA and FQGNSA. Trimming took 1 base from V and 4 from J, leaving 15 bases between them. The CDR3 runs 16 residues. The CDR3 DNA is TGTGCCAGCAGCTTAGGTTACCTAGCTAGTGCAGATACGCAGTATTTT. Amino acids: CASSLGYLASADTQYF.

This clone was seen a single time. CDR3 protein: CASSIEGRGYGYTF. The CDR3 nucleotides read TGTGCCAGTAGTATCGAGGGAAGGGGGTATGGCTACACCTTC. The chain carries TRBV19 and TRBJ1-2; D perhaps matches TRBD1 (6 bases). CDR3 length: 14 amino acids. Trimming shortened V by 3 bases and J by 5 bases, and 13 bases separated the two germline ends. Germline V gene lookup returns CDR1 LNHDA and CDR2 SQIVND (reference sequence).

This rearrangement joins TRBV5-1 to TRBJ1-6; D gene unclear. CDR1 and CDR2 (germline): SGHRS, YFSETQ. The CDR3 length is 14 residues. Between the trimmed V and J ends, which lost 4 bases and 9 bases, there was a span of 14 bases. CDR3 residues: CASSPIEGSSPLHF. As DNA, the CDR3 is TGCGCCAGCAGCCCCATCGAGGGCAGTTCACCCCTCCACTTT.

V and J are TRBV19 and TRBJ1-3; D may be TRBD1 (5 bases). Looked up from germline, CDR1 is LNHDA and CDR2 is SQIVND (reference sequence). With 7 bases removed from V and 2 bases from J, the gap between germline ends came to 18 bases. The CDR3 contains 16 residues. CDR3 region: CASTVSGSATGNTIYF. The CDR3, as DNA: TGTGCCAGTACGGTGTCAGGGTCAGCTACTGGAAACACCATATATTTT.

The chain employs TRBV19 and TRBJ2-3, with D tentatively TRBD1 (6 bases). V lost 7 bases, J lost 10 bases, and 21 bases lay in between. The germline gives CDR1 LNHDA, CDR2 SQIVND (reference sequence). The CDR3 runs 14 residues. CDR3 loop: CASTVRGSVNPQYF. CDR3 bases: TGTGCCAGTACTGTCAGGGGTAGCGTTAACCCGCAGTATTTT.

The rearrangement joins TRBV30 to TRBJ2-7; D may be TRBD1 (6 bases). The CDR3 totals 13 residues. Per germline, CDR1 GTSNPN and CDR2 SVGIG (reference sequence). V was pared by 2 bases and J by 6 bases, with 14 bases between. The CDR3 sequence is CAWSSYLGGEQYF. The CDR3 nucleotides read TGTGCCTGGAGTTCTTACCTAGGGGGCGAGCAGTACTTC.

The genes are TRBV3-1 (or the pseudogene TRBV3-2) and TRBJ2-7; D might be TRBD2 (6 bases). Germline CDR1 LGHDT, CDR2 YNNKEL (reference sequence). This CDR3 is built from 14 residues. With 6 bases removed from V and 5 bases from J, the gap between germline ends came to 17 bases. CDR3 protein: CASRHAAGRHEQYF. CDR3 bases: TGTGCCAGCAGACACGCGGCAGGGAGGCACGAGCAGTACTTC.

Of note for this clone: This CDR3 is also generated by other DNA sequences in the sample. V gene TRBV5-1 combines with J gene TRBJ2-1; 13 nucleotides line up with TRBD2. Germline V lookup: CDR1 SGHRS, CDR2 YFSETQ. This CDR3 region has 15 residues. The V and J ends lost 0 bases and 8 bases, in that order; junction bases with no gene match: 2. The CDR3 DNA sequence: TGCGCCAGCAGCTTGGGGACTAGCGGGGGATATGAGCAGTTCTTC. Protein sequence: CASSLGTSGGYEQFF.

The V call is TRBV14, the J call TRBJ2-3, with 10 positions matching TRBD2. This CDR3 contains 16 residues. Germline V gene data show CDR1 as SGHDN and CDR2 as FVKESK. V gave up 2 bases and J gave up 2 bases; unmatched junction bases: 4. The CDR3: CASSQLAGEPTDTQYF. DNA for the CDR3: TGTGCCAGCAGCCAACTAGCGGGGGAACCCACAGATACGCAGTATTTT.

The chain carries TRBV6-4 and TRBJ1-2; no clear D gene. The CDR3 has 12 residues. V lost 0 bases and J 10 bases, leaving 9 bases between the germline ends. The germline V gene encodes CDR1 MRHNA and CDR2 SNTAGT. The CDR3 DNA sequence: TGTGCCAGCAGTGACTCTGGGCAGATCTACACCTTC. Its translation is CASSDSGQIYTF.

V is TRBV11-2 and J is TRBJ1-5, with D maybe TRBD1 (6 bases). Germline V CDR1 and CDR2: SGHAT, FQNNGV. Between the trimmed V and J ends, which lost 5 bases and 0 bases, there was a span of 14 bases. This CDR3 spans 16 amino acids. CDR3 protein: CASSPGRTDSNQPQHF. CDR3 coding DNA: TGTGCCAGCAGCCCCGGTCGGACAGATAGCAATCAGCCCCAGCATTTT.

The chain uses TRBV20-1 and TRBJ1-2; D is perhaps TRBD1 (6 bases). V was cut by 3 bases and J by 3 bases, with 11 bases left in between. The length of the CDR3 is 13 residues. Germline CDR1 reads DFQATT; CDR2 reads SNEGSKA (reference sequence). This chain's CDR3 is CSASNYRDYGYTF. The CDR3 nucleotides are TGCAGTGCTAGTAACTACAGGGACTATGGCTACACCTTC.

This clone was counted once. The rearrangement joins TRBV29-1 to TRBJ2-1; TRBD1 matches at 7 bases. J lost 2 bases, V lost 3 bases, and 1 base had no gene match. The CDR3 length is 13 residues. Germline loops: CDR1 SQVTM, CDR2 ANQGSEA. The CDR3 here is CSVETGTYNEQFF. DNA for the CDR3: TGCAGCGTTGAGACAGGGACCTACAATGAGCAGTTCTTC.

The chain combines TRBV7-9 with TRBJ2-1; 10 bases line up with TRBD2. Germline V gene sequence: CDR1 SEHNR, CDR2 FQNEAQ (reference sequence). The trim removed 6 bases at V and 3 bases at J, leaving 11 bases unmatched. The CDR3 loop spans 17 amino acids. The CDR3 nucleotides are TGTGCCAGCAGTTCCCCTGAGCGGGGGGGCCTCTACAATGAGCAGTTCTTC. Translated, it gives CASSSPERGGLYNEQFF.

This clone came up once. CDR3 DNA sequence: TGTGCCAGCAGCCAAGATCCGGACACAAACACTGAAGCTTTCTTT. Protein sequence: CASSQDPDTNTEAFF. V is TRBV3-1 (or the pseudogene TRBV3-2) and J is TRBJ1-1, with D maybe TRBD1 (5 bases). The CDR3 totals 15 residues. Looked up from germline, CDR1 is LGHDT and CDR2 is YNNKEL (reference sequence). V lost 0 bases, J lost 2 bases, and 10 bases lay in between.

The chain is built from TRBV7-2 and TRBJ2-1; TRBD2 is a possible D gene (6 bases). Trimming took 5 bases from V and 2 from J, leaving 13 bases between them. The CDR3 spans 15 residues. The germline V gene has CDR1 SGHTA and CDR2 FQGNSA. CDR3 sequence reads: CASSLGLPAYNEQFF. DNA for the CDR3: TGTGCCAGCAGCCTAGGACTACCAGCCTACAATGAGCAGTTCTTC.

This rearrangement joins TRBV5-4 to TRBJ2-3, with 7 bases identical to TRBD2. Germline V gives CDR1 SGHNT, CDR2 YYREEE (reference sequence). The CDR3 contains 15 residues. V was clipped by 3 bases and J by 5 bases; unmatched bases: 9. The CDR3 loop reads CASSSPLQRGDTQYF. CDR3 nucleotide sequence: TGTGCCAGCAGCTCTCCCCTTCAGCGGGGAGATACGCAGTATTTT.

The V gene is TRBV5-1, the J gene TRBJ1-4; 8 bases are a match to TRBD1. From germline, CDR1 is SGHRS and CDR2 YFSETQ. The CDR3 runs 15 residues. V was pared by 0 bases and J by 6 bases, with 4 bases of the junction left unmatched. The CDR3 loop reads CASSLGPQGDEKLFF. The CDR3 bases are TGCGCCAGCAGCTTGGGGCCACAGGGGGATGAAAAACTGTTTTTT.

The chain recombines TRBV5-6 with TRBJ1-2; 7 nucleotides match TRBD1. CDR3 length equals 14 residues. The V segment lost 0 bases and the J segment 8 bases; nucleotides outside the gene matches: 7. The germline CDR1 and CDR2 sequences are SGHDT and YYEEEE. The CDR3, as DNA: TGTGCCAGCAGCTTGGCAAGACAGGGTGACGGCTACACCTTC. It is translated as CASSLARQGDGYTF. Variable domain in full (rest from reference TRBV5-6 and TRBJ1-2): DAGVTQSPTHLIKTRGQQVTLRCSPKSGHDTVSWYQQALGQGPQFIFQYYEEEERQRGNFPDRFSGHQFPNYSSELNVNALLLGDSALYLCASSLARQGDGYTFGSGTRLTVV.